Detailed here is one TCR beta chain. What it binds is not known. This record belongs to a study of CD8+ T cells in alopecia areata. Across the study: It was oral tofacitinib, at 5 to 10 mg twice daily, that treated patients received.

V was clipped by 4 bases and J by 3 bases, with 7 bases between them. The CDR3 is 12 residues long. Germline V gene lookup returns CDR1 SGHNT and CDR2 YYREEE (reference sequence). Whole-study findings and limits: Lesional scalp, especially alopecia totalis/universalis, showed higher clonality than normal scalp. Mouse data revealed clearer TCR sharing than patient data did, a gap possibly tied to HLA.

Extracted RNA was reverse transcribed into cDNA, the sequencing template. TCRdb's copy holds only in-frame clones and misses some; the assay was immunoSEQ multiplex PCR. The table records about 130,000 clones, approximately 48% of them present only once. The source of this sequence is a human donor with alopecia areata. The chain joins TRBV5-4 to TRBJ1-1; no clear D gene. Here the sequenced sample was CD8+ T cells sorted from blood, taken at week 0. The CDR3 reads CASSRGDTEAFF. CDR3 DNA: TGTGCCAGCAGCCGCGGTGACACTGAAGCTTTCTTT.